This T cell receptor beta chain was profiled in a study of blood T cell repertoires in COVID-19. Study at large: Collection of acute and convalescent COVID-19 samples took place in the United States, Italy and Spain. PBMCs, B-cell-depleted T cells, or T cells were the source of the cDNA or gDNA that made up the material.

There are 14 residues in the CDR3. V was shortened by 5 bases and J by 1 base, with 11 bases between the two germline ends. The data were produced by immunoSEQ multiplex PCR, yet TCRdb's version contains in-frame clones alone and is incomplete. The sample consists of a few hundred thousand clones, around 84% of them appearing once. This clone was seen more than once but under ten times. The TCR was taken from a human donor in a cohort sampled during active COVID-19. V usage is TRBV23-1 and J usage is TRBJ1-1; D possibly corresponds to TRBD1 (6 bases). TRBV23-1 is an open reading frame whose function is uncertain. Sequences were obtained from peripheral blood. This chain's CDR3 is CASSGGHSNTEAFF. In DNA, the CDR3 is TGCGCCAGCAGTGGGGGACACTCGAACACTGAAGCTTTCTTT.